This T cell receptor (beta chain) was profiled in a study of blood T cells in healthy people across ages. The study's findings and limits: Donors of long life had a larger count of naive CD4+ cells and greater diversity than aged donors. Diversity estimates from one million T cells were considered underestimates. The CMV status of each donor remained undetermined, and this could have confounded shifts in expanded clonotypes.

The germline V gene has CDR1 SQVTM and CDR2 ANQGSEA. This CDR3 region has 13 residues. V lost 4 bases to trimming and J lost 2 bases, with 12 bases between them. This clonotype was found a few times. Antigen specificity is unknown. Primed by a sample-barcoded 5' primer and a J-beta primer mix, a second PCR proceeded for 7 to 11 cycles. From the 5' RACE reads, TCRdb called clonotypes with MiXCR, one entry per CDR3 protein. The repertoire holds around 850,000 distinct CDR3 sequences, with approximately 35% as singletons. The chain carries TRBV29-1 and TRBJ2-7; D unclear. The sequenced material came from blood. The receptor was isolated from a man aged 18 to 29 in good health. CDR3: CSVGTRATYEQYF. In DNA form, the CDR3 reads TGCAGCGTTGGAACTCGGGCCACCTACGAGCAGTACTTC.